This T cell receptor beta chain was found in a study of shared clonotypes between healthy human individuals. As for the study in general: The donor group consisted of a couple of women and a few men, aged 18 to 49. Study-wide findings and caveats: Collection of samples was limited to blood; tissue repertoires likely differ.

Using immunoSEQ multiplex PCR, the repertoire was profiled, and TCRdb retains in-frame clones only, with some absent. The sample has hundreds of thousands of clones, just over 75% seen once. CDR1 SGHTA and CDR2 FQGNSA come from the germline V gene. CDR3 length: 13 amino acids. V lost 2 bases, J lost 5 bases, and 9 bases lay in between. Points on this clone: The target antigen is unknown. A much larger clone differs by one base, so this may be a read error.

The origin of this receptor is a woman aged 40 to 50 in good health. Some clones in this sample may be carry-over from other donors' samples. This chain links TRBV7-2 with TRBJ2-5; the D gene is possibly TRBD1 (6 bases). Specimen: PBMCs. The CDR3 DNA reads TGTGCCAGCAGCTTAAACAGGGATGAGACCCAGTACTTC. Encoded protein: CASSLNRDETQYF.